The clone carrying this T cell receptor beta chain was counted many times. Time point here: patch test 1, 2 weeks after DPC sensitization. Indicated treatment: therapeutic diphenylcyclopropenone sensitization with weekly scalp DPC. RNA extraction used unfractionated whole blood as the source of total RNA. The data were taken from a study of human T cells and chemical hapten exposure. Separate cDNA molecules received unique molecular identifiers, which the library attached to them. Via MiXCR, TCRdb re-called the RACE reads, giving one row per CDR3 protein. The table has roughly 52,000 distinct CDR3 sequences, 11% seen once. This specimen was whole blood, taken in connection with sensitization to the hapten diphenylcyclopropenone (DPC). The receptor's source is a woman in her thirties or forties with alopecia areata. Some clones in this sample may be carry-over from other donors' samples.

The CDR3, as DNA: TGTGCCAGCAGCCAAGGGACTTTTTGGAGCTCCTACGAGCAGTACTTC. It yields the protein CASSQGTFWSSYEQYF. The J gene is TRBJ2-7, the V gene TRBV3-1, with a tentative D call TRBD2 (5 bases). Germline CDR1 and CDR2: LGHDT and YNNKEL (reference sequence). Trimming stripped 1 base from V and 0 bases from J, with 13 bases between. This CDR3 region has 16 residues.